This T cell receptor (beta chain) comes out of a study of graft-versus-host responses after intestinal transplantation. The CDR3 length is 14 residues. Trimming pared 4 bases from V and 4 bases from J, leaving 13 bases between. Germline V CDR1 and CDR2: ENHRY, SYGVKD. Intraepithelial and lamina propria lymphocytes were isolated from graft specimens. Assay: immunoSEQ multiplex PCR; the TCRdb copy retains only in-frame clones and omits some. This sample yields tens of thousands of clones, of which around 86% are seen a single time; about 1.6% belongs to the top ten. This material consisted of ileum tissue, taken roughly 54 weeks after transplant. The TCR originated in a human patient who received an intestinal transplant, so some T cells may come from the graft donor. This chain links TRBV10-3 with TRBJ1-1, with D perhaps TRBD1 (5 bases). In DNA form, the CDR3 reads TGTGCCATCAGTGTAGACCCCGGGGGCACTGAAGCTTTCTTT. Protein: CAISVDPGGTEAFF.